One sample yielded the 5 T cell receptor beta chains listed below, sequenced in a study of CD8+ T cells in alopecia areata. cDNA serving as the sequencing template came from extracted, reverse transcribed RNA. The repertoire was sequenced with immunoSEQ multiplex PCR; TCRdb's copy has only in-frame clones and lacks some. The sample yields roughly 190,000 clones, 50% to 60% seen once. Treatment defined: oral pan-JAK inhibitor, 5-10 mg twice daily. Sequenced here: CD4+ T cells sorted from blood, sampled at week 4, from a patient treated with tofacitinib. These receptors were obtained from a human donor with alopecia areata.

The rearrangement links TRBV5-4 to TRBJ2-1, with 8 bases aligning to TRBD2. V trimming: 0 bases; J trimming: 7 bases; junction bases outside the gene matches: 3. The CDR3 spans 14 residues. CDR1 is SGHNT and CDR2 is YYREEE in the germline V gene (reference sequence). CDR3: CASSLETSVNEQFF. The DNA for the CDR3 is TGTGCCAGCAGCTTGGAGACTAGCGTTAATGAGCAGTTCTTC.

This rearrangement joins TRBV25-1 to TRBJ2-5; 9 bases fit TRBD1. J was trimmed by 9 bases and V by 2 bases; bases with no gene match: 10. This CDR3 comprises 15 residues. Looked up from germline, CDR1 is MGHDK and CDR2 is SYGVNS. For the CDR3, the DNA is TGTGCCAGCAGTGAACATAGACAGGGGGAGAGACCCCAGTACTTC. Amino acids: CASSEHRQGERPQYF. Full variable domain (outside the CDR3, taken from reference TRBV25-1 and TRBJ2-5): EADIYQTPRYLVIGTGKKITLECSQTMGHDKMYWYQQDPGMELHLIHYSYGVNSTEKGDLSSESTVSRIRTEHFPLTLESARPSHTSQYLCASSEHRQGERPQYFGPGTRLLVL.

The J gene is TRBJ2-3, the V gene TRBV19; D remains unclear. Germline CDR1 reads LNHDA; CDR2 reads SQIVND (reference sequence). CDR3 length: 13 residues. Trimming pared 7 bases from V and 0 bases from J, leaving 8 bases between. CDR3 protein: CASTVSSTDTQYF. The CDR3 coding sequence is TGTGCCAGTACGGTTTCTAGCACAGATACGCAGTATTTT.

The rearrangement uses TRBV6-5 and TRBJ1-1; 12 bases match TRBD1. Germline trimming cut 4 bases from V and 1 base from J; bases unmatched to any gene: 1. CDR1 and CDR2 (germline): MNHEY, SVGAGI. The CDR3 contains 15 residues. The CDR3 sequence is CASSWDRGPNTEAFF. The DNA of the CDR3 is TGTGCCAGCAGTTGGGACAGGGGGCCGAACACTGAAGCTTTCTTT.

This clone came up a few times. CDR3 sequence: CSGQLTGNQGEKLFF. CDR3 coding DNA: TGCAGCGGTCAACTTACAGGGAACCAAGGGGAAAAACTGTTTTTT. The rearrangement joins TRBV29-1 to TRBJ1-4; perhaps TRBD1 as D (6 bases). V lost 7 bases, J lost 8 bases, and 23 bases lay in between. Germline V gives CDR1 SQVTM, CDR2 ANQGSEA. The CDR3 totals 15 residues.